This is a list of T cell receptor beta chains from one sample in a study of T cells in tumors after PD-1 blockade. The table came from immunoSEQ multiplex PCR; TCRdb's copy has only in-frame clones and leaves some out. The data contain around 50,000 clones, roughly 80% of them singletons. Here the sequenced sample was PBMCs, taken before anti-PD-1 therapy. These receptors were collected from a human donor with advanced basal cell or squamous cell carcinoma (not recorded which). Both conserved end residues are part of each CDR3. The D gene is left open where the match is weak. Only part of the rows carry a size: once, few, many, or a class if the clone is expanded.

size: .
D: TRBD1
J: TRBJ2-7
V: TRBV27
DNA: TGTGCCAGCAGTCGAGGGACAGGGGACACCTACGAGCAGTACTTC
CDR3: CASSRGTGDTYEQYF

size: .
D: .
J: TRBJ1-2
V: TRBV19
DNA: TGTGCCAGTAGTATGAGGCAGACGCCTAACTATGGCTACACCTTC
CDR3: CASSMRQTPNYGYTF

size: medium-sized
D: .
J: TRBJ2-5
V: TRBV29-1
DNA: TGCAGCGCCACCCGCCCTAGGGGACCGATACGAGAGACCCAGTACTTC
CDR3: CSATRPRGPIRETQYF

size: .
D: .
J: TRBJ2-3
V: TRBV7-2
DNA: TGTGCCAGCAGCTTTTTGGTACAGACCACAGATACGCAGTATTTT
CDR3: CASSFLVQTTDTQYF

size: .
D: .
J: TRBJ2-7
V: TRBV5-1
DNA: TGCGCCAGCAGCCATGGACAGCTGAGCGAGCAGTACTTC
CDR3: CASSHGQLSEQYF

size: .
D: .
J: TRBJ2-3
V: TRBV7-9
DNA: TGTGCCAGCAGCTTAGATCGGGACACCGGCACGCAGTATTTT
CDR3: CASSLDRDTGTQYF

size: .
D: TRBD1
J: TRBJ2-3
V: TRBV2
DNA: TGTGCCAGCAGGCGCACCGGGACAGACACAGATACGCAGTATTTT
CDR3: CASRRTGTDTDTQYF

size: .
D: TRBD1
J: TRBJ2-1
V: TRBV19
DNA: TGTGCCAGTAGTACTTCCGGGACAGCCAATGAGCAGTTCTTC
CDR3: CASSTSGTANEQFF

size: once
D: TRBD2
J: TRBJ2-3
V: TRBV19
DNA: TGTGCCAGTAGTGGGACTAGTATAGATACGCAGTATTTT
CDR3: CASSGTSIDTQYF

size: .
D: .
J: TRBJ2-5
V: TRBV7-9
DNA: TGTGCCAGCAAAGACTGGGGGAAACAAGAGACCCAGTACTTC
CDR3: CASKDWGKQETQYF

size: few
D: .
J: TRBJ1-1
V: TRBV25-1
DNA: TGTGCCAGCAGTGGGGATGATATTAAAGCTTTCTTT
CDR3: CASSGDDIKAFF

size: .
D: TRBD1
J: TRBJ1-6
V: TRBV5-1
DNA: TGCGCCAGCAGCTTGGCTGGGACAGGGGTCAATTCACCCCTCCACTTT
CDR3: CASSLAGTGVNSPLHF

size: .
D: .
J: TRBJ2-6
V: TRBV3-1/TRBV3-2
DNA: TGTGCCAGCAGTCGAGACGCGACTGGGGCCAACGTCCTGACTTTC
CDR3: CASSRDATGANVLTF

size: medium-sized
D: .
J: TRBJ2-7
V: TRBV5-5
DNA: TGTGCCAGCACCCCCGGTCGGTGGGGGATACGAGGGGAGCAGTACTTC
CDR3: CASTPGRWGIRGEQYF

size: .
D: .
J: TRBJ2-2
V: TRBV9
DNA: TGTGCCAGCAGCGTAGTGGCGAACCTAGCCCCCGGGGAGCTGTTTTTT
CDR3: CASSVVANLAPGELFF

size: .
D: TRBD1
J: TRBJ1-4
V: TRBV5-8
DNA: TGTGCCAGCAGCTTGGGGTACAGGGGACTTCCGGGAAAACTGTTTTTT
CDR3: CASSLGYRGLPGKLFF

size: .
D: TRBD2
J: TRBJ2-7
V: TRBV7-2
DNA: TGTGCCAGCAGCTTCCCTCTGGGCGGGGGGGCGCGAGAGCAGTACTTC
CDR3: CASSFPLGGGAREQYF

size: .
D: .
J: TRBJ2-1
V: TRBV5-1
DNA: TGCGCCAGCAGCTTGGGAGATTTAGACTACAATGAGCAGTTCTTC
CDR3: CASSLGDLDYNEQFF

size: .
D: .
J: TRBJ1-2
V: TRBV7-9
DNA: TGTGCCAGCAGCTTCAGAGTAACAGGCTACACCTTC
CDR3: CASSFRVTGYTF

size: .
D: .
J: TRBJ2-6
V: TRBV4-2
DNA: TGTGCCAGCAGCCAAGCCGGGGCCAACGTCCTGACTTTC
CDR3: CASSQAGANVLTF

size: .
D: .
J: TRBJ1-2
V: TRBV3-1/TRBV3-2
DNA: TGTGCCAGCAGCCAAATCGACCCCAGGGTCTCGGGAGGCTACACCTTC
CDR3: CASSQIDPRVSGGYTF

size: .
D: TRBD2
J: TRBJ2-5
V: TRBV7-7
DNA: TGTGCCAGCAGCTTAGCTAGCGGGGGGCAAGAGACCCAGTACTTC
CDR3: CASSLASGGQETQYF

size: few
D: TRBD1
J: TRBJ1-6
V: TRBV15
DNA: TGTGCCACCAACCCGGGACAGAACTATAATTCACCCCTCCACTTT
CDR3: CATNPGQNYNSPLHF

size: .
D: .
J: TRBJ2-1
V: TRBV19
DNA: TGTGCCAGTAGTATAGCCGTCAACCCGCGCAATGAGCAGTTCTTC
CDR3: CASSIAVNPRNEQFF

size: .
D: TRBD2
J: TRBJ2-5
V: TRBV9
DNA: TGTGCCAGCAGCGTAGGGTCTAGCGGGAGTCGGGCCCAAGAGACCCAGTACTTC
CDR3: CASSVGSSGSRAQETQYF

size: few
D: TRBD2
J: TRBJ2-4
V: TRBV7-2
DNA: TGTGCCAGCAGCCATTTTACTAGCGGGGGATACATTCAGTACTTC
CDR3: CASSHFTSGGYIQYF

size: .
D: .
J: TRBJ1-1
V: TRBV30
DNA: TGTGCCTCAACTCGGCGTACTGAAGCTTTCTTT
CDR3: CASTRRTEAFF

size: few
D: .
J: TRBJ2-1
V: TRBV3-1/TRBV3-2
DNA: TGTGCCAGCAGCCATTCAGGGACGCGGGATGAGCAGTTCTTC
CDR3: CASSHSGTRDEQFF

size: .
D: .
J: TRBJ2-1
V: TRBV5-1
DNA: TGCGCCAGCAGCTTTTATGGGGACAATGAGCAGTTCTTC
CDR3: CASSFYGDNEQFF

size: .
D: .
J: TRBJ2-1
V: TRBV9
DNA: TGTGCCAGCAGCGTAGAGGCGTACAATGAGCAGTTCTTC
CDR3: CASSVEAYNEQFF

size: .
D: .
J: TRBJ2-5
V: TRBV29-1
DNA: TGCAGCGTCGGGGCCCCTCGGACCCAGTACTTC
CDR3: CSVGAPRTQYF

size: .
D: .
J: TRBJ2-1
V: TRBV3-1/TRBV3-2
DNA: TGTGCCAGCAGCCAGAGCAGTTACGAGCAGTTCTTC
CDR3: CASSQSSYEQFF

size: .
D: TRBD1
J: TRBJ2-3
V: TRBV4-2
DNA: TGTGCCAGCAGCCAAAGGGGGCTCGGGCGGTCTCTCACAGATACGCAGTATTTT
CDR3: CASSQRGLGRSLTDTQYF

size: .
D: TRBD1
J: TRBJ1-1
V: TRBV5-1
DNA: TGCGCCAGCAGCTTAGGGGACAGGGGAAACACTGAAGCTTTCTTT
CDR3: CASSLGDRGNTEAFF

size: .
D: .
J: TRBJ2-3
V: TRBV5-4
DNA: TGTGCCAGCAGCTTGGAGACAGTGGGTGCAGATACGCAGTATTTT
CDR3: CASSLETVGADTQYF

size: .
D: .
J: TRBJ1-1
V: TRBV4-1
DNA: TGCGCCAGCAGCCAAGATATCAGTTGGAACACTGAAGCTTTCTTT
CDR3: CASSQDISWNTEAFF

size: .
D: TRBD1
J: TRBJ2-4
V: TRBV5-1
DNA: TGCGCCAGCAGCTTGGCAACAGGGGGCGCCCAAAACATTCAGTACTTC
CDR3: CASSLATGGAQNIQYF

size: .
D: .
J: TRBJ2-7
V: TRBV24-1
DNA: TGTGCCACCAGTGATTTGTCAGGGCCCGAGCATAAGTACTTC
CDR3: CATSDLSGPEHKYF

size: few
D: .
J: TRBJ1-6
V: TRBV27
DNA: TGTGCCAGCAGTTTTTGGAATTCACCCCTCCACTTT
CDR3: CASSFWNSPLHF

size: .
D: .
J: TRBJ1-1
V: TRBV14
DNA: TGTGCCAGCAGCCCCCCGGGACGGTTGAACACTGAAGCTTTCTTT
CDR3: CASSPPGRLNTEAFF

size: .
D: TRBD2
J: TRBJ2-2
V: TRBV5-1
DNA: TGCGCCAGCAGCTTGACCGGGACTAGCGGGAGGGGTGGCACCGGGGAGCTGTTTTTT
CDR3: CASSLTGTSGRGGTGELFF

size: .
D: TRBD2
J: TRBJ2-7
V: TRBV27
DNA: TGTGCCAGCAGTTTTATAGCGGGAGCTAACCACGAGCAGTACTTC
CDR3: CASSFIAGANHEQYF

size: .
D: TRBD2
J: TRBJ2-1
V: TRBV19
DNA: TGTGCCAGTAGTATTCCAGCGGGAGGGGGTGAGCAGTTCTTC
CDR3: CASSIPAGGGEQFF

size: .
D: .
J: TRBJ2-5
V: TRBV5-4
DNA: TGTGCCAGCAGCTCCCAGGGTCCGACCCAGTACTTC
CDR3: CASSSQGPTQYF

size: .
D: TRBD2
J: TRBJ2-3
V: TRBV7-9
DNA: TGTGCCAGCAGCTTTCCGGGGGGGGAAGAAAATACGCAGTATTTT
CDR3: CASSFPGGEENTQYF

size: medium-sized
D: .
J: TRBJ2-1
V: TRBV29-1
DNA: TGCAGCGTGGCTGCTAATGAGCAGTTCTTC
CDR3: CSVAANEQFF